This is a list of T cell receptor beta chains from one sample in a study of TIL therapy for anti-PD-1-resistant metastatic lung cancer. Method: immunoSEQ multiplex PCR; TCRdb's copy keeps in-frame clones and lacks some. Here the sample spans about 45,000 clones, 79% being singletons. Sequencing was performed on blood, taken at baseline. The receptors shown here come from a man between 70 and 80 years old with non-small cell lung cancer. Each CDR3 is given with its conserved first and last residue. D genes are given only for firm matches. Rows give clone size only sometimes, using once, few, many, or a class for an expanded clone.

J	size	V	D	DNA	CDR3
TRBJ2-3	.	TRBV7-3	.	TGTGCCAGCAGCTCCCTGGGGGCCGGCCGGACAGATACGCAGTATTTT	CASSSLGAGRTDTQYF
TRBJ2-7	.	TRBV5-4	.	TGTGCCAGCAGCTTGGGTGGAGGGGGTCTTTACGAGCAGTACTTC	CASSLGGGGLYEQYF
TRBJ2-6	once	TRBV27	TRBD1	TGTGCCAGCAGTTTATCGGGGACAGGGGCGTTCTCTGGGGCCAACGTCCTGACTTTC	CASSLSGTGAFSGANVLTF
TRBJ2-3	.	TRBV5-1	.	TGCGCCAGCAGCCTAGAATCGCAATTCACAGATACGCAGTATTTT	CASSLESQFTDTQYF
TRBJ2-3	few	TRBV11-2	.	TGTGCCAGCAGCTACCAAGCTGACGGCCCAAATACGCAGTATTTT	CASSYQADGPNTQYF
TRBJ2-1	.	TRBV7-9	TRBD2	TGTGCCAGCAGCTCTAGCGGGAGGAAGGACAATGAGCAGTTCTTC	CASSSSGRKDNEQFF
TRBJ1-4	.	TRBV4-1	.	TGCGCCAGCAGCCAAGAGCGAACCGGTACCATGTTTTTT	CASSQERTGTMFF
TRBJ2-7	.	TRBV7-6	.	TGTGCCAGCAGCCATTCAAAGGGGGCCTACGAGCAGTACTTC	CASSHSKGAYEQYF
TRBJ2-1	.	TRBV7-3	TRBD1	TGTGCCAGCAGCCCCGGGACAGGGAAGGAGAATGAGCAGTTCTTC	CASSPGTGKENEQFF
TRBJ2-4	.	TRBV7-8	.	TGTGCCAGCAGCTTTCCCCCCAGACAGAACCGGGAAAACATTCAGTACTTC	CASSFPPRQNRENIQYF
TRBJ2-1	.	TRBV5-1	TRBD2	TGCGCCAGCAGCTTGGCCGGGACTAGCGGGACAAATGAGCAGTTCTTC	CASSLAGTSGTNEQFF
TRBJ1-2	few	TRBV5-1	.	TGCGCCAGCAGCCCTTCGGGAACTAACTATGGCTACACCTTC	CASSPSGTNYGYTF
TRBJ2-3	.	TRBV30	.	TGTGCCTGGAACCGTCCGGGCCTTAATACCGGGGGGCAGTATTTT	CAWNRPGLNTGGQYF
TRBJ1-4	once	TRBV7-3	TRBD1	TGTGCCAGCAGCTTAAGATCTGCAGGGGGGAATGAAAAACTGTTTTTT	CASSLRSAGGNEKLFF
TRBJ2-1	.	TRBV5-1	TRBD2	TGCGCCAGCTCCGAGGCGGGAGCCGATGAGCAGTTCTTC	CASSEAGADEQFF
TRBJ2-7	.	TRBV6-5	.	TGTGCCAGCAGTTACTCCAGGGACTCCCTCTACGAGCAGTACTTC	CASSYSRDSLYEQYF
TRBJ2-1	.	TRBV5-6	.	TGTGCCAGCAGCTTGGAGTGGGATGAGCAGTTCTTC	CASSLEWDEQFF
TRBJ1-2	.	TRBV7-9	.	TGTGCCAGCAGCTTAGTAGTGACGAATGGCTACACCTTC	CASSLVVTNGYTF
TRBJ1-5	.	TRBV6-6	.	TGTGCCAGCAGTTACATACGTTCTGGGCCCCAGCATTTT	CASSYIRSGPQHF
TRBJ1-5	.	TRBV30	TRBD1	TGTGCCTGGAGGCCAGACAGGGAAGGTCTAAGCAATCAGCCCCAGCATTTT	CAWRPDREGLSNQPQHF
TRBJ1-3	.	TRBV27	TRBD1	TGTGCCAGCAGCCCGGGACAGTCCTTTTCTGGAAACACCATATATTTT	CASSPGQSFSGNTIYF
TRBJ1-1	.	TRBV5-5	.	TGTGCCAGCAGCTCCTTAGGGGGGGACACTGAAGCTTTCTTT	CASSSLGGDTEAFF
TRBJ2-1	.	TRBV4-2	TRBD2	TGTGCCAGCAGCCAAGATCGGAGAGCGGGAGGGTACAATGAGCAGTTCTTC	CASSQDRRAGGYNEQFF
TRBJ1-4	.	TRBV2	.	TGTGCCAGCACCGAAGGGGGACAACCTAATGAAAAACTGTTTTTT	CASTEGGQPNEKLFF
TRBJ2-1	.	TRBV25-1	TRBD2	TGTGCCAGCAGTGAACCCTCACTAGCGGGAGGCCTAAATGAGCAGTTCTTC	CASSEPSLAGGLNEQFF
TRBJ2-1	.	TRBV6-5	.	TGTGCCAGCAGCCTAATACAGGGGAGGGAGGATGAGCAGTTCTTC	CASSLIQGREDEQFF
TRBJ2-3	.	TRBV5-1	TRBD1	TGCGCCAGCAGCTTCGGGGACAGACCAGATACGCAGTATTTT	CASSFGDRPDTQYF
TRBJ1-4	.	TRBV6-1	.	TGTGCCAGCAGTGAGTGGGGGGACAATGAAAAACTGTTTTTT	CASSEWGDNEKLFF
TRBJ2-7	.	TRBV29-1	.	TGCAGCGTTGTCGGGGTAGGCTACGAGCAGTACTTC	CSVVGVGYEQYF
TRBJ2-4	.	TRBV19	.	TGTGCCAGTAGTATACCCCCAGGGAACGCCAAAAACATTCAGTACTTC	CASSIPPGNAKNIQYF
TRBJ2-5	.	TRBV18	.	TGTGCCAGCTCACCCGGACTGCGGGAGACCCAGTACTTC	CASSPGLRETQYF
TRBJ1-4	.	TRBV5-4	.	TGTGCCAGCAGCTTGTCTGGGGGTACTAATGAAAAACTGTTTTTT	CASSLSGGTNEKLFF